The sequence of this TCR beta chain was determined in a study of beta chain features in type 1 diabetes. Study overall: All samples together contributed around 98,000,000 sorted cells for examination.

CDR3 length: 16 residues. The V gene's germline CDR1 is GTSNPN and CDR2 SVGIG (reference sequence). The J segment lost 6 bases and the V segment lost 3 bases, leaving 10 bases of the junction unmatched. Expressed TCRB transcripts were sequenced, since all the RNA that had been isolated was reverse transcribed. Sequenced by immunoSEQ multiplex PCR; TCRdb stores in-frame clones only, minus some. The sample contains about 300,000 clones, 8% of which appear only once. General study points: These data did not resolve whether HLA type affects TCRB rearrangement.

Points on this clone: Its antigen is unidentified.

The rearrangement joins TRBV30 to TRBJ1-6, with 8 bases lining up with TRBD1. The specimen was central memory CD4+ T cells from blood. This sequence originates from a woman between 18 and 29 years old in good health. The CDR3 coding sequence is TGTGCCTGGAGATACCGCGGACAGGGACCTAATTCACCCCTCCACTTT. Translation gives CAWRYRGQGPNSPLHF.